This record looks at one TCR beta chain sequence and its context. As yet, its antigen is unknown. The entry originates in a study of T cells in Graves' hyperthyroidism and ophthalmopathy. Study overall: Blood was drawn when the patient was first diagnosed and still untreated.

RNA transcripts yielded amplified TCR beta CDR3 regions. Researchers ran a first-round RT-PCR on the TCR CDR3 using the HTBI primer set. A single record per CDR3 protein comes from TCRdb applying MiXCR to the multiplex PCR reads. The top ten clones hold 25% to 30% of a sample with more than 150,000 distinct CDR3 sequences, 15% to 20% of them seen once. The study's findings and limits: The blood repertoire included most of the expanded thyroid clonotypes above 0.001.

These patients, aged 18 to 65, had recently diagnosed hyperthyroidism lasting under 2 months. Used for diagnoses were clinical symptoms, serum thyroxine and TRAb, thyroid ultrasound and orbital computed tomography. Sequenced input: blood. The source is a woman in her fifties or sixties with Graves' hyperthyroidism.

The CDR3 region is CASSPLAGGHGGGELFF. The CDR3 nucleotides read TGCGCCAGCAGCCCGCTAGCGGGGGGGCACGGCGGCGGGGAGCTGTTTTTT. The V gene is TRBV5-1, the J gene TRBJ2-2; 12 positions match TRBD2. Germline lookup yields CDR1 SGHRS and CDR2 YFSETQ. After removal of 4 bases from V and 7 bases from J, the junction contained 11 bases not matched to a gene. This CDR3 has 17 amino acids.